This T cell receptor (beta chain) was captured in a study of T-cell memory formation after mild COVID-19. TCRdb processed the 5' RACE reads anew with MiXCR; each CDR3 protein has one entry. The table includes some 290,000 distinct CDR3 sequences, roughly 16% detected once. This CDR3 spans 13 amino acids. The ends were cut back, 4 bases at V and 3 bases at J, with 10 bases in the middle. Germline V gives CDR1 SGDLS, CDR2 YYNGEE. The specimen sequenced was PBMCs or a T cell subset sorted from them (not recorded which). V is TRBV9 and J is TRBJ1-1, with D unresolved. The receptor was isolated from a man younger than 35 who had mild COVID-19 (a few samples of this study predate the infection). Cell type and time point are not known. This chain's CDR3 is CASSLSLDTEAFF. CDR3 DNA: TGTGCCAGCAGCCTCTCTCTGGACACTGAAGCTTTCTTT. The entire variable domain, with the rest obtained from reference TRBV9 and TRBJ1-1, is as follows: DSGVTQTPKHLITATGQRVTLRCSPRSGDLSVYWYQQSLDQGLQFLIQYYNGEERAKGNILERFSAQQFPDLHSELNLSSLELGDSALYFCASSLSLDTEAFFGQGTRLTVV.